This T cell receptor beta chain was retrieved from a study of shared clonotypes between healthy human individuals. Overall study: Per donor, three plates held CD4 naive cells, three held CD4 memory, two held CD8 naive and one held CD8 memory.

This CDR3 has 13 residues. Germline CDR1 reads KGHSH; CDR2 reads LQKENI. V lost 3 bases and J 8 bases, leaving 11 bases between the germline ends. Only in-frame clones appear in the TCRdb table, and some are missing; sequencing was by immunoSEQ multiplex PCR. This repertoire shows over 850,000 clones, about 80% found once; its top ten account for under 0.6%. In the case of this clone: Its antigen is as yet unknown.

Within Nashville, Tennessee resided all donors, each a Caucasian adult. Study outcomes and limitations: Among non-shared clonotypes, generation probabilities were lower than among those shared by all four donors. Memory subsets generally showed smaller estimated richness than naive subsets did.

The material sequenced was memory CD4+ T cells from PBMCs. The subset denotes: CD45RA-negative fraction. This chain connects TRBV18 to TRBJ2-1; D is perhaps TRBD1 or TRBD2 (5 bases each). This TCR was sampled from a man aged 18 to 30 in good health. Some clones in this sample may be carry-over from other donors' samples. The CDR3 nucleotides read TGTGCCAGCTCACCGGGGGAAGGGTATGAGCAGTTCTTC. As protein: CASSPGEGYEQFF.